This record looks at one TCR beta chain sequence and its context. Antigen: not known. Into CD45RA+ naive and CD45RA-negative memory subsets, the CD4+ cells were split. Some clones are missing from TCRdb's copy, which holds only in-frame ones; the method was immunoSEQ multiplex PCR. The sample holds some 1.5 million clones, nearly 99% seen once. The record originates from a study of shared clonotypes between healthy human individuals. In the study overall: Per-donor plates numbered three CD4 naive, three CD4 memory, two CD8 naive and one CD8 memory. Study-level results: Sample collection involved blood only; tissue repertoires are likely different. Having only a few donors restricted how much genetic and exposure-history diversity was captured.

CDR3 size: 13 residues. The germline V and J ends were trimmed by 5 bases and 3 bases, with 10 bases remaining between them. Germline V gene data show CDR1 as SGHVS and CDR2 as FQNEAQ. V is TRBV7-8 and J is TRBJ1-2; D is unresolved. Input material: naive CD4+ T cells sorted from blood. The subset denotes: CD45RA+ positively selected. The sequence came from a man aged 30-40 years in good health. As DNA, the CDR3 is TGTGCCAGCAGCCCTTCGGAGGACTATGGCTACACCTTC. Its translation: CASSPSEDYGYTF.